These 26 T cell receptor beta chains were all obtained from the same sample, sequenced in a study of cytomegalovirus exposure and HLA in healthy donors. Amplification used 60 Vbeta primers and 13 Jbeta primers. Profiled with immunoSEQ multiplex PCR; TCRdb holds only in-frame clones, not every one. In the table there are around 130,000 clones, around 79% of which are singletons. The sample was PBMCs. These receptors came from a woman aged 18-29 years in good health and CMV-seronegative.

The V call is TRBV7-2, the J call TRBJ2-5; 12 nucleotides align to TRBD2. The CDR3 has 15 residues. The germline V gene has CDR1 SGHTA and CDR2 FQGNSA. With 4 bases clipped from V and 4 bases from J, the junction kept 4 bases outside the gene matches. CDR3: CASSYSSGGAETQYF. The CDR3 coding sequence is TGTGCCAGCAGCTACTCTAGCGGGGGGGCAGAGACCCAGTACTTC.

The CDR3 sequence: CASSQGVSRSGANVLTF. The CDR3 DNA is TGCGCCAGCAGCCAAGGGGTTAGCCGCTCTGGGGCCAACGTCCTGACTTTC. V is TRBV4-1 and J is TRBJ2-6; D is undetermined. This CDR3 is built from 17 residues. CDR1 is MGHRA and CDR2 is YSYEKL in the germline V gene. The V end lost 1 base, the J end lost 0 bases, and 10 bases lay between the germline ends.

The rearrangement links TRBV6-1 to TRBJ2-2; 11 bases line up with TRBD2. Germline CDR1 is MNHNS and CDR2 is SASEGT. This CDR3 comprises 16 residues. J lost 4 bases, V lost 3 bases, and 4 bases had no gene match. The CDR3 DNA is TGTGCCAGCAGTGAGGTGACTAGCGGGGCCACCGGGGAGCTGTTTTTT. This gives the protein CASSEVTSGATGELFF.

This clone was found once. The V call is TRBV7-2, the J call TRBJ1-1, with D possibly matching TRBD1 (5 bases). This CDR3 is built from 13 residues. The V end lost 4 bases, the J end lost 11 bases, and 17 bases lay between the germline ends. Germline CDR1 is SGHTA and CDR2 is FQGNSA. The CDR3 DNA is TGTGCCAGCAGCTCGAGGCCCCCGGGGGGTGCTTTCTTT. Translation gives CASSSRPPGGAFF.

This clone showed up just once. V is TRBV5-1 and J is TRBJ2-7, with 8 positions matching TRBD1. Germline CDR1 SGHRS, CDR2 YFSETQ. CDR3 size: 15 residues. V gave up 0 bases and J gave up 6 bases; unmatched junction bases: 8. CDR3 in amino acids: CASSLEGQGAGEQYF. The CDR3 nucleotides are TGCGCCAGCAGCTTGGAGGGCCAGGGGGCGGGCGAGCAGTACTTC.

CDR3 sequence (DNA): TGTGCCAGCTCATCTGTGGGCAGCTCCTACGAGCAGTACTTC. This sequence encodes CASSSVGSSYEQYF. V and J are TRBV18 and TRBJ2-7; D gene uncertain. This CDR3 region has 14 residues. Germline V gene lookup returns CDR1 KGHSH and CDR2 LQKENI. Trimming took off 5 bases at V and 0 bases at J, with 11 bases between the two ends.

The rearrangement uses TRBV4-2 and TRBJ2-7; 9 nucleotides line up with TRBD2. The CDR3 has 15 amino acids. Germline V gene data show CDR1 as LGHNA and CDR2 as YNFKEQ. Trimming took 0 bases from V and 2 from J; bases not matched to a gene: 2. The CDR3 is CASSQEGLAAYEQYF. The CDR3 DNA follows: TGTGCCAGCAGCCAAGAGGGACTAGCTGCCTACGAGCAGTACTTC.

The chain uses TRBV13 and TRBJ2-1; D uncertain. Germline V CDR1 and CDR2: PRHDT, FYEKMQ (reference sequence). V lost 5 bases and J lost 8, with 13 bases in between. The CDR3 sequence is 13 residues long. Written as DNA, the CDR3 is TGTGCCAGCAGCCCCTTGTCTACCGATGAGCAGTTCTTC. Protein: CASSPLSTDEQFF.

The V gene is TRBV11-2, the J gene TRBJ1-2; TRBD1 might be the D (5 bases). CDR1 is SGHAT and CDR2 is FQNNGV in the germline V gene. The CDR3 sequence is 14 residues long. Trimming shortened V by 1 base and J by 4 bases, and 10 bases separated the two germline ends. CDR3 nucleotides: TGTGCCAGCAGCTTAGTTCAGGGTCCCTATGGCTACACCTTC. Its protein product is CASSLVQGPYGYTF.

The rearrangement uses TRBV6-5 and TRBJ2-3; D is unclear. The CDR3 contains 13 residues. CDR1 MNHEY and CDR2 SVGAGI come from the germline V gene. Trimming took off 2 bases at V and 4 bases at J, with 7 bases between the two ends. The CDR3 loop is CASSYQSPDTQYF. CDR3 bases: TGTGCCAGCAGTTACCAGTCGCCAGATACGCAGTATTTT.

Regarding this clone: One end of the junction fails to match germline, which may point to a read error. The CDR3 loop is CASGFTSGGNSQYF. In DNA, the CDR3 is TGTGCCAGCGGGTTCACTAGCGGGGGGAACAGTCAGTACTTC. This chain links TRBV7-2 with TRBJ2-4, with 12 bases fitting TRBD2. Looked up from germline, CDR1 is SGHTA and CDR2 is FQGNSA. The CDR3 has 14 residues. Together with reference TRBV7-2 and TRBJ2-4, the CDR3 gives the full variable domain: GAGVSQSPSNKVTEKGKDVELRCDPISGHTALYWYRQSLGQGLEFLIYFQGNSAPDKSGLPSDRFSAERTGGSVSTLTIQRTQQEDSAVYLCASGFTSGGNSQYFGAGTRLSVL.

As regards this clone: At the DNA level, this CDR3 is encoded by other sequences in the same sample as well. The gene calls are TRBV18 and TRBJ2-7; no definite D call. V dropped 3 bases and J dropped 0 bases, with 3 bases sitting between them. This CDR3 comprises 12 residues. Germline V gene data show CDR1 as KGHSH and CDR2 as LQKENI. DNA for the CDR3: TGTGCCAGCTCACCTAGCTCCTACGAGCAGTACTTC. Encoded protein: CASSPSSYEQYF.

The CDR3 bases are TGTGCCAGCAGCGTACCCCCGGACAGGGGGATGTACAATGAAAAACTGTTTTTT. Protein sequence: CASSVPPDRGMYNEKLFF. The rearrangement uses TRBV21-1 and TRBJ1-4; the D call TRBD1 from the table was never checked on the DNA. TRBV21-1 is given as a pseudogene. The CDR3 totals 18 residues.

The chain uses TRBV5-1 and TRBJ2-1; D call uncertain. CDR1 SGHRS and CDR2 YFSETQ come from the germline V gene. The CDR3 runs to 14 residues. Trimming took off 5 bases at V and 8 bases at J, with 17 bases between the two ends. In nucleotides, the CDR3 is TGCGCCAGCAGTTTCCGGCCGGCAGGCGATGAGCAGTTCTTC. Protein product: CASSFRPAGDEQFF.

The J gene is TRBJ1-5, the V gene TRBV6-1, with 9 bases lining up with TRBD1. The CDR3 consists of 15 residues. V gave up 6 bases and J gave up 4 bases; unmatched junction bases: 7. Germline V gene lookup returns CDR1 MNHNS and CDR2 SASEGT. The CDR3 DNA sequence: TGTGCCAGCAGGAAGGACAGGGGTTCTAATCAGCCCCAGCATTTT. Translating it yields CASRKDRGSNQPQHF.

The CDR3 loop is CASSLQGMDTEAFF. CDR3 DNA sequence: TGCGCCAGCAGCTTGCAGGGGATGGACACTGAAGCTTTCTTT. This sequence joins TRBV5-1 and TRBJ1-1, with D possibly matching TRBD1 (6 bases). Trimming pared 1 base from V and 3 bases from J, leaving 10 bases between. CDR1 is SGHRS and CDR2 is YFSETQ in the germline V gene. CDR3 length: 14 amino acids.

The rearrangement links TRBV5-1 to TRBJ2-2; TRBD1 matches 7 bases. This CDR3 is 20 amino acids long. Germline V gives CDR1 SGHRS, CDR2 YFSETQ. The trim removed 4 bases at V and 2 bases at J, leaving 20 bases unmatched. Here the CDR3 DNA reads TGCGCCAGCAGCCTCTTATCGGACAGGCGACACACATTAAACACCGGGGAGCTGTTTTTT. Protein: CASSLLSDRRHTLNTGELFF.

This clone was observed a few times. J is TRBJ1-4 and V is TRBV25-1, with 8 bases fitting TRBD1. V lost 0 bases to trimming and J lost 7 bases; unmatched junction nucleotides: 7. This CDR3 is 16 amino acids long. Germline CDR1 and CDR2: MGHDK and SYGVNS. CDR3: CASSEYWSDRVEKLFF. CDR3 in DNA: TGTGCCAGCAGTGAATACTGGTCGGACAGGGTTGAAAAACTGTTTTTT.

The genes are TRBV7-9 and TRBJ2-1; D perhaps matches TRBD1 (7 bases). Germline-derived CDR1 and CDR2 are SEHNR and FQNEAQ (reference sequence). The V gene lost 7 bases and the J gene lost 5 bases, with 15 bases spanning the gap. This CDR3 contains 14 residues. The CDR3 nucleotides read TGTGCCAGCAACCGGACAGGAGGGCACAATGAGCAGTTCTTC. It yields the protein CASNRTGGHNEQFF.

V gene TRBV19 combines with J gene TRBJ1-5, with a possible D match to TRBD1 (5 bases). V lost 6 bases, J lost 4 bases, and 10 bases lay in between. The length of the CDR3 is 13 residues. Looked up from germline, CDR1 is LNHDA and CDR2 is SQIVND (reference sequence). Here the CDR3 reads CASSSGGNQPQHF. CDR3 in DNA: TGTGCCAGTAGCTCGGGGGGAAATCAGCCCCAGCATTTT.

CDR3 coding DNA: TGTGCCAGCCGGGACAGGGGAGACACCGGGGAGCTGTTTTTT. This gives the protein CASRDRGDTGELFF. The rearrangement joins TRBV25-1 to TRBJ2-2, with 10 nucleotides matching TRBD1. Losses at the gene ends were 8 bases for V and 3 bases for J; bases not matched to a gene: 3. Germline CDR1 MGHDK, CDR2 SYGVNS. The CDR3 consists of 14 residues. The whole variable domain, filled in from reference TRBV25-1 and TRBJ2-2, reads EADIYQTPRYLVIGTGKKITLECSQTMGHDKMYWYQQDPGMELHLIHYSYGVNSTEKGDLSSESTVSRIRTEHFPLTLESARPSHTSQYLCASRDRGDTGELFFGEGSRLTVL.

J is TRBJ2-5 and V is TRBV7-9; 10 positions agree with TRBD2. Germline V CDR1 and CDR2: SEHNR, FQNEAQ (reference sequence). This CDR3 contains 15 residues. Unmatched junction bases numbered 4, after V lost 1 base and J lost 5 bases. CDR3 sequence reads: CASSLGSSGSETQYF. CDR3 DNA sequence: TGTGCCAGCAGCTTAGGATCTAGCGGGAGTGAGACCCAGTACTTC. Drawing the rest from reference TRBV7-9 and TRBJ2-5, the complete variable domain is DTGVSQNPRHKITKRGQNVTFRCDPISEHNRLYWYRQTLGQGPEFLTYFQNEAQLEKSRLLSDRFSAERPKGSFSTLEIQRTEQGDSAMYLCASSLGSSGSETQYFGPGTRLLVL.

This clone has more than one count but fewer than ten. The genes are TRBV30 and TRBJ2-5; D is unclear. The CDR3 is 17 residues long. V was trimmed by 2 bases and J by 0 bases, leaving 19 bases between them. Germline V gene lookup returns CDR1 GTSNPN and CDR2 SVGIG (reference sequence). As DNA, the CDR3 is TGTGCCTGGAGTAATTATGCGTCCCTACAGTACCAAGAGACCCAGTACTTC. Its protein product is CAWSNYASLQYQETQYF.

The V gene is TRBV7-7, the J gene TRBJ2-3; 10 nucleotides line up with TRBD1. CDR3 length: 14 amino acids. Germline lookup yields CDR1 SSHAT and CDR2 FNYEAQ (reference sequence). The junction had 3 bases not matched to a gene; V was cut back by 3 bases and J by 6 bases. In nucleotides, the CDR3 is TGTGCCAGCAGCTTGACAGGGGGCAAGGATACGCAGTATTTT. Protein sequence: CASSLTGGKDTQYF.

V gene TRBV4-2 combines with J gene TRBJ1-2; D may be TRBD1 (5 bases). This CDR3 has 14 amino acids. V was shortened by 8 bases and J by 4 bases, with 17 bases between the two germline ends. The germline V gene encodes CDR1 LGHNA and CDR2 YNFKEQ. CDR3 sequence: CASAAFDSFYGYTF. The DNA of the CDR3 is TGTGCCAGCGCAGCGTTCGACAGTTTCTATGGCTACACCTTC.

This chain uses TRBV11-2 with TRBJ1-3; 10 nucleotides agree with TRBD1. The CDR3 is 16 amino acids. J was trimmed by 2 bases and V by 7 bases; bases with no gene match: 8. CDR1 SGHAT and CDR2 FQNNGV come from the germline V gene. CDR3 sequence: CASTSSDRGPGNTIYF. The CDR3 DNA follows: TGTGCCAGCACCAGCAGCGACAGGGGGCCTGGAAACACCATATATTTT.